This T cell receptor (beta chain) originates from a study of cytomegalovirus exposure and HLA in healthy donors. Primers included in the PCR were 60 Vbeta and 13 Jbeta primers. Sequencing was performed with immunoSEQ multiplex PCR; in TCRdb, only in-frame clones are kept and a portion is missing. The data contain about 160,000 clones, about 83% of them seen just once; the ten biggest clones take up 0.85%. Trimming removed 9 bases from V and 4 bases from J; junction bases left unmatched: 4. CDR1 MDHEN and CDR2 SYDVKM come from the germline V gene. The CDR3 extends over 15 amino acids. V usage is TRBV28 and J usage is TRBJ2-1; 15 nucleotides match TRBD2. Input material: PBMCs. The TCR comes from a woman in her thirties in good health and CMV-seronegative. CDR3 protein: CASGLAGGPYNEQFF. For the CDR3, the DNA is TGTGCCAGTGGACTAGCGGGAGGGCCTTACAATGAGCAGTTCTTC.